This TCR beta chain was identified in a study of OX40 agonist ivuxolimab in advanced cancers. The wider study: Recorded diagnoses for dose-escalation patients were hepatocellular carcinoma, melanoma, renal cell or head and neck cancer. From about 23 to 85 years was the age range, with a mean of roughly 59 years, and around 80% were male. Therapy given before enrollment (anti-PD-1, anti-PD-L1 or anti-CTLA-4) was allowed, and approximately 40% had some.

Sequencing used immunoSEQ multiplex PCR; TCRdb keeps in-frame clones, though not all of them. This repertoire shows about 59,000 clones, 87% found once; its top ten account for 0.37%. General observations from the study: At 0.1 to 3.0 mg/kg, clonal expansion of CD4+ and CD8+ blood T cells had occurred by week 6.

A remark on this clone: Its specificity is not known.

In germline, CDR1 is SGHRS, CDR2 YFSETQ. CDR3 length equals 16 residues. V lost 4 bases to trimming and J lost 9 bases; unmatched junction nucleotides: 14. The V and J genes are TRBV5-1 and TRBJ2-1, with TRBD1 matching over 9 bases. The specimen comprised CD4+ or CD8+ T cells sorted from blood, sampled in a trial of the OX40 agonist ivuxolimab. The TCR was taken from an adult with an advanced solid tumor such as melanoma, head and neck, liver or kidney cancer. Written as DNA, the CDR3 is TGCGCCAGCAGCCCCGACTCCGGGACAGGGAAAGTTGAGCAGTTCTTC. Translating it yields CASSPDSGTGKVEQFF.